The 30 T cell receptor beta chains given below trace back to one sample, sequenced in a study of memory CD4+ T cells and cytomegalovirus serostatus. Profiling relied on immunoSEQ multiplex PCR, and the TCRdb table lists in-frame clones only, not all of them. The data hold 45,000 to 60,000 clones, with around 80% observed a single time. The sort gate was single viable CD3+CD4+CD8-CD45RO+ cells for memory CD4+ T cells. The source material was memory CD4+ T cells from blood. The receptors shown here come from an adult in good health and CMV-seropositive.

This clone was picked up one time. This chain connects TRBV11-3 to TRBJ1-1, with a possible D match to TRBD1 (5 bases). Germline V gives CDR1 SGHNT, CDR2 YENEEA. The CDR3 runs to 16 residues. The V gene lost 2 bases and the J gene lost 4 bases, with 17 bases spanning the gap. CDR3 nucleotides: TGTGCCAGCAGCTTATCCCCCCCAGGGAACCCCACTGAAGCTTTCTTT. It is translated as CASSLSPPGNPTEAFF.

The CDR3 sequence: CASSSKRQGDTGELFF. The CDR3 DNA reads as TGTGCCAGCAGCTCAAAGCGGCAGGGAGACACCGGGGAGCTGTTTTTT. This chain links TRBV7-2 with TRBJ2-2; D is perhaps TRBD1 or TRBD2 (5 bases each). V gave up 4 bases and J gave up 3 bases, with 15 bases separating them. The CDR3 is made up of 16 amino acids. Germline V gene lookup returns CDR1 SGHTA and CDR2 FQGNSA.

The rearrangement uses TRBV7-3 and TRBJ2-3, with D perhaps matching TRBD1 (6 bases). CDR3 length equals 14 residues. Germline CDR1 reads SGHTA; CDR2 reads FQGTGA. The V and J ends lost 6 bases and 6 bases respectively, with 16 bases between them. The CDR3 here is CASSPGASSDTQYF. As DNA, the CDR3 is TGTGCCAGCAGTCCAGGGGCTAGCTCGGATACGCAGTATTTT. The full variable domain, its missing parts supplied by reference TRBV7-3 and TRBJ2-3, is GAGVSQTPSNKVTEKGKYVELRCDPISGHTALYWYRQSLGQGPEFLIYFQGTGAADDSGLPNDRFFAVRPEGSVSTLKIQRTERGDSAVYLCASSPGASSDTQYFGPGTRLTVL.

J is TRBJ2-7 and V is TRBV5-5; TRBD1 might be the D (5 bases). CDR1 is SGHKS, CDR2 YYEKEE, per germline (reference sequence). V dropped 5 bases and J dropped 0 bases, with 18 bases sitting between them. CDR3 size: 16 residues. The CDR3, as DNA: TGTGCCAGCAGTCTTCCCTCCGACAGATACTCCTACGAGCAGTACTTC. Amino acid sequence: CASSLPSDRYSYEQYF.

The gene calls are TRBV6-1 and TRBJ1-4; D remains unclear. Per the germline V gene, CDR1 is MNHNS and CDR2 is SASEGT. V was trimmed by 3 bases and J by 9 bases, leaving 8 bases between them. CDR3 length equals 12 residues. This chain's CDR3 is CASSDPGKKLFF. The CDR3 nucleotides are TGTGCCAGCAGTGACCCGGGGAAAAAACTGTTTTTT.

Note on this clone: The identical CDR3 is also encoded by other nucleotide sequences in the sample. The chain links TRBV27 to TRBJ2-1; D is uncertain. With 3 bases removed from V and 4 bases from J, the gap between germline ends came to 7 bases. This CDR3 is built from 13 residues. From germline, CDR1 is MNHEY and CDR2 SMNVEV (reference sequence). The CDR3 DNA reads as TGTGCCAGCAGTTTCAGGACGTACAATGAGCAGTTCTTC. As protein: CASSFRTYNEQFF.

Written as DNA, the CDR3 is TGTGCCAGCAGCTTACTCGGCGGGGGGGCTGGGAATGAGCAGTTCTTC. It specifies CASSLLGGGAGNEQFF. J is TRBJ2-1 and V is TRBV7-6, with 9 bases aligning to TRBD2. CDR1 SGHVS and CDR2 FNYEAQ come from the germline V gene. The V and J ends lost 2 bases and 7 bases, in that order; junction bases with no gene match: 9. This CDR3 is 16 amino acids long.

This chain uses TRBV5-5 with TRBJ1-6, with 10 positions matching TRBD1. After removal of 4 bases from V and 5 bases from J, the junction contained 6 bases not matched to a gene. Germline CDR1 and CDR2: SGHKS and YYEKEE (reference sequence). This CDR3 spans 16 amino acids. In nucleotides, the CDR3 is TGTGCCAGCAGCCCCCGGGACAGGGGAAATAATTCACCCCTCCACTTT. Protein sequence: CASSPRDRGNNSPLHF.

This chain joins TRBV18 and TRBJ2-1; possibly TRBD1 for D (6 bases). The CDR3 has 13 amino acids. Germline CDR1 KGHSH, CDR2 LQKENI. V lost 5 bases, J lost 5 bases, and 10 bases lay in between. Here the CDR3 DNA reads TGTGCCAGCTCAGACAGGCGAAACAATGAGCAGTTCTTC. Encoded protein: CASSDRRNNEQFF. Full variable domain (remainder filled in from reference TRBV18 and TRBJ2-1): NAGVMQNPRHLVRRRGQEARLRCSPMKGHSHVYWYRQLPEEGLKFMVYLQKENIIDESGMPKERFSAEFPKEGPSILRIQQVVRGDSAAYFCASSDRRNNEQFFGPGTRLTVL.

The chain is built from TRBV6-6 and TRBJ2-1; possibly TRBD1 or TRBD2 for D (7 bases each). The germline V gene encodes CDR1 MNHNY and CDR2 SVGAGI (reference sequence). V was trimmed by 6 bases and J by 6 bases, leaving 15 bases between them. The CDR3 sequence is 14 residues long. The CDR3 DNA reads as TGTGCCAGCAGGCGACAGGGAGGGGGCAATGAGCAGTTCTTC. As protein: CASRRQGGGNEQFF.

V usage is TRBV7-3 and J usage is TRBJ2-2; TRBD2 matches 13 bases. The CDR3 is made up of 15 amino acids. Germline trimming cut 6 bases from V and 8 bases from J; bases unmatched to any gene: 6. The V gene's germline CDR1 is SGHTA and CDR2 FQGTGA. The CDR3 protein is CASSSGLAGVGELFF. Written as DNA, the CDR3 is TGTGCCAGCAGTTCCGGACTAGCGGGAGTGGGGGAGCTGTTTTTT. Complete variable domain (other parts from reference TRBV7-3 and TRBJ2-2): GAGVSQTPSNKVTEKGKYVELRCDPISGHTALYWYRQSLGQGPEFLIYFQGTGAADDSGLPNDRFFAVRPEGSVSTLKIQRTERGDSAVYLCASSSGLAGVGELFFGEGSRLTVL.

This rearrangement joins TRBV18 to TRBJ1-5; D is unresolved. CDR1 is KGHSH and CDR2 is LQKENI in the germline V gene. Trimming removed 3 bases at V and 6 bases at J, with 12 bases between. This CDR3 has 14 residues. The CDR3 reads CASSPAGSGQPQHF. CDR3 sequence (DNA): TGTGCCAGCTCACCGGCGGGGAGCGGTCAGCCCCAGCATTTT.

The rearrangement uses TRBV19 and TRBJ2-2; D not resolved. This CDR3 is built from 13 residues. Trimming removed 4 bases at V and 6 bases at J, with 9 bases between. Germline V gene data show CDR1 as LNHDA and CDR2 as SQIVND (reference sequence). The CDR3 sequence: CASSRTQAGELFF. For the CDR3, the DNA is TGTGCCAGTAGTAGGACCCAGGCCGGGGAGCTGTTTTTT.

The chain uses TRBV5-6 and TRBJ2-3; D perhaps matches TRBD2 (5 bases). Per germline, CDR1 SGHDT and CDR2 YYEEEE. Trimming left V 1 base short and J 3 bases short, with 12 bases between. The CDR3 is made up of 15 amino acids. DNA for the CDR3: TGTGCCAGCAGCTTGTTTACAACTAGGACAGATACGCAGTATTTT. It specifies CASSLFTTRTDTQYF.

For the CDR3, the DNA is TGTGCCAGCAGCTTAGCTCGGCCGGGCTCCTACGAGCAGTACTTC. Amino acid sequence: CASSLARPGSYEQYF. The rearrangement links TRBV11-1 to TRBJ2-7, with D hard to call. Germline CDR1 is SGHAT and CDR2 is FQDESV (reference sequence). This CDR3 has 15 amino acids. Between the trimmed V and J ends, which lost 0 bases and 0 bases, there was a span of 9 bases.

The chain uses TRBV18 and TRBJ2-3, with 9 bases that match TRBD2. This CDR3 spans 17 amino acids. Looked up from germline, CDR1 is KGHSH and CDR2 is LQKENI. V lost 8 bases, J lost 5 bases, and 17 bases stayed unmatched. The CDR3 region is CASPHQSAGGRRDTQYF. CDR3 DNA: TGTGCCAGCCCTCACCAATCGGCGGGAGGGCGGAGAGATACGCAGTATTTT.

The rearrangement uses TRBV10-1 and TRBJ1-5, with D possibly TRBD1 on 5 matching bases. The CDR3 length is 18 residues. Looked up from germline, CDR1 is WNHNN and CDR2 is SYGVQD (reference sequence). Trimming took off 3 bases at V and 2 bases at J, with 20 bases between the two ends. In DNA form, the CDR3 reads TGCGCCAGCAGTGATCAGGGCCCGGGGTTTGCGGGCAATCAGCCCCAGCATTTT. Its protein product is CASSDQGPGFAGNQPQHF.

Only a few counts were recorded for this clone. The genes are TRBV13 and TRBJ2-1; 14 bases match TRBD2. Germline V gene sequence: CDR1 PRHDT, CDR2 FYEKMQ (reference sequence). V lost 4 bases, J lost 3 bases, and 8 bases stayed unmatched. The CDR3 loop spans 18 amino acids. In DNA form, the CDR3 reads TGTGCCAGCAGCTCCGGACTAGCGGGGGGCCTCCTCTACAATGAGCAGTTCTTC. It translates to CASSSGLAGGLLYNEQFF.

The chain couples TRBV25-1 to TRBJ1-2, with 7 nucleotides matching TRBD1. The CDR3 is 16 residues long. CDR1 is MGHDK and CDR2 is SYGVNS in the germline V gene. After removal of 1 base from V and 6 bases from J, the junction contained 11 bases not matched to a gene. CDR3 sequence reads: CASSEFEITGAHGYTF. DNA for the CDR3: TGTGCCAGCAGTGAATTTGAGATAACAGGGGCCCATGGCTACACCTTC.

This clone has a single count. The chain employs TRBV5-1 and TRBJ2-3; TRBD2 matches at 11 bases. V was clipped by 4 bases and J by 6 bases; unmatched bases: 13. Germline CDR1 SGHRS, CDR2 YFSETQ. The CDR3 contains 17 residues. The CDR3 region is CASSHGTSGLSGDTQYF. CDR3 DNA sequence: TGCGCCAGCAGCCACGGGACTAGCGGACTAAGTGGGGATACGCAGTATTTT.

As for this clone: This sample also contains other DNA sequences that code for the same CDR3. J is TRBJ2-3 and V is TRBV4-2; the match to TRBD2 covers 10 bases. Germline CDR1 LGHNA, CDR2 YNFKEQ. CDR3 length: 17 amino acids. Germline trimming cut 1 base from V and 0 bases from J; bases unmatched to any gene: 4. CDR3 bases: TGTGCCAGCAGCCAAGGCAGCGGGGGGGCAAGCACAGATACGCAGTATTTT. This codes for CASSQGSGGASTDTQYF.

The V and J genes are TRBV25-1 and TRBJ2-7; D might be TRBD1 (5 bases). The CDR3 is made up of 16 amino acids. Between the trimmed V and J ends, which lost 1 base and 3 bases, there was a span of 16 bases. CDR1 is MGHDK and CDR2 is SYGVNS in the germline V gene. CDR3 loop: CASSESPWGTFYEQYF. Written as DNA, the CDR3 is TGTGCCAGCAGTGAATCGCCTTGGGGCACCTTCTACGAGCAGTACTTC.

The J gene is TRBJ1-1, the V gene TRBV30; TRBD1 is a possible D gene (5 bases). The CDR3 covers 15 residues. With 0 bases removed from V and 5 bases from J, the gap between germline ends came to 16 bases. The germline V gene encodes CDR1 GTSNPN and CDR2 SVGIG (reference sequence). The chain's CDR3 is CAWSVGQGVHTEAFF. The CDR3 DNA is TGTGCCTGGAGTGTCGGGCAGGGAGTACATACTGAAGCTTTCTTT.

As regards this clone: The sample has other DNA sequences that encode this CDR3 too. The chain uses TRBV27 and TRBJ2-7, with D perhaps TRBD1 or TRBD2 (5 bases each). Trimming left V 5 bases short and J 3 bases short, with 11 bases between. The length of the CDR3 is 13 residues. From germline, CDR1 is MNHEY and CDR2 SMNVEV (reference sequence). CDR3 protein: CASSRGTFYEQYF. DNA for the CDR3: TGTGCCAGCAGTCGTGGGACCTTCTACGAGCAGTACTTC.

This chain connects TRBV18 to TRBJ1-4; 8 bases are a match to TRBD1. The CDR3 has 16 residues. Per the germline V gene, CDR1 is KGHSH and CDR2 is LQKENI. After removal of 3 bases from V and 0 bases from J, the junction contained 3 bases not matched to a gene. CDR3 sequence reads: CASSPDRAATNEKLFF. Here the CDR3 DNA reads TGTGCCAGCTCACCGGACAGGGCTGCAACTAATGAAAAACTGTTTTTT.

The chain uses TRBV6-4 and TRBJ2-7, with D perhaps matching TRBD2 (7 bases). The CDR3 loop spans 13 amino acids. V was clipped by 11 bases and J by 2 bases, with 16 bases between them. Germline V gene sequence: CDR1 MRHNA, CDR2 SNTAGT. CDR3 nucleotide sequence: TGTGCCCTCAAGGACGGGGGGCCCTACGAGCAGTACTTC. Protein sequence: CALKDGGPYEQYF.

The chain links TRBV9 to TRBJ2-2, with D uncertain. V lost 6 bases and J lost 1, with 10 bases in between. This CDR3 is 14 amino acids long. CDR1 and CDR2 from the germline V gene are SGDLS and YYNGEE. CDR3 coding DNA: TGTGCCAGCACCCGCAACAGGAACACCGGGGAGCTGTTTTTT. Amino acids: CASTRNRNTGELFF.

This clone showed up just a few times. The rearrangement joins TRBV4-3 to TRBJ2-7; 7 bases match TRBD1. The CDR3 loop spans 16 amino acids. V shed 4 bases and J 0 bases; nucleotides not matched to a gene: 9. CDR1 LGHNA and CDR2 YSLEER come from the germline V gene. The CDR3 protein is CASSRDRALPSYEQYF. Here the CDR3 DNA reads TGCGCCAGCAGCCGCGACAGGGCCCTTCCCTCCTACGAGCAGTACTTC.

The chain links TRBV5-5 to TRBJ2-7, with D maybe TRBD1 (6 bases). This CDR3 has 14 residues. The V end was cut by 4 bases, the J end by 3 bases, with 14 bases between. The V gene's germline CDR1 is SGHKS and CDR2 YYEKEE (reference sequence). The CDR3 DNA reads as TGTGCCAGCAGCCTCCGGGACACAGACTACGAGCAGTACTTC. It specifies CASSLRDTDYEQYF.

V is TRBV4-1 and J is TRBJ1-2; no firm D call. This CDR3 region has 12 residues. CDR1 MGHRA and CDR2 YSYEKL come from the germline V gene. V was trimmed by 6 bases and J by 2 bases, leaving 7 bases between them. The CDR3 here is CASRLPNYGYTF. CDR3 nucleotides: TGCGCCAGCAGACTCCCAAACTATGGCTACACCTTC.